Listed below are T cell receptor beta chains from one sample, sequenced in a study of chemoradiotherapy in HPV16-positive cancers. This table comes from immunoSEQ multiplex PCR, and its TCRdb copy is limited to in-frame clones, with some not included. The table has tens of thousands of clones, 70% to 90% seen once. This material consisted of blood, taken from a patient who underwent chemoradiotherapy. The source of these receptors is a human donor with HPV-associated anogenital cancer. Both conserved end residues are part of each CDR3. D genes are given only for firm matches. Size tells how often a clone was seen (once, few, many) or the class of an expanded clone, and some rows leave it out.

abundance: NA; j_gene: TRBJ1-2; v_gene: TRBV7-8; d_gene: TRBD1; CDR3nt: TGTGCCAGCAGCTTTGGCAGGGGGCTGACTGGCTACACCTTC; CDR3aa: CASSFGRGLTGYTF
abundance: NA; j_gene: TRBJ1-5; v_gene: TRBV5-1; d_gene: TRBD1; CDR3nt: TGCGCCAGCAGCTTGGGGGGGACAGGGGGCAGGGAGCCCCAGCATTTT; CDR3aa: CASSLGGTGGREPQHF
abundance: NA; j_gene: TRBJ2-6; v_gene: TRBV7-2; d_gene: NA; CDR3nt: TGTGCCAGCAGTCTACAGGGCCACTCTGGGGCCAACGTCCTGACTTTC; CDR3aa: CASSLQGHSGANVLTF
abundance: NA; j_gene: TRBJ2-1; v_gene: TRBV7-2; d_gene: TRBD2; CDR3nt: TGTGCCAGCAGCTTAGGTCTGGCGGGGGGCCGTGGCAATGAGCAGTTCTTC; CDR3aa: CASSLGLAGGRGNEQFF
abundance: NA; j_gene: TRBJ2-5; v_gene: TRBV6-5; d_gene: NA; CDR3nt: TGTGCCAGCAGAGGACTGGAGACCCAGTACTTC; CDR3aa: CASRGLETQYF
abundance: NA; j_gene: TRBJ2-7; v_gene: TRBV2; d_gene: NA; CDR3nt: TGTGCCAGCAGTGAAAGGGGCTACGAGCAGTACTTC; CDR3aa: CASSERGYEQYF
abundance: NA; j_gene: TRBJ1-3; v_gene: TRBV5-1; d_gene: TRBD1; CDR3nt: TGCGCCAGCAGCTTGGACGGAACAGGGGAAGGAAACACCATATATTTT; CDR3aa: CASSLDGTGEGNTIYF
abundance: NA; j_gene: TRBJ2-2; v_gene: TRBV19; d_gene: TRBD1; CDR3nt: TGTGCCAGTAGTCCGTCACGACAGGGGGCCGGGGAGCTGTTTTTT; CDR3aa: CASSPSRQGAGELFF
abundance: NA; j_gene: TRBJ1-1; v_gene: TRBV4-1; d_gene: TRBD1; CDR3nt: TGCGCCAGCAGCCTTAGGGGGCCAGATATGAACACTGAAGCTTTCTTT; CDR3aa: CASSLRGPDMNTEAFF
abundance: once; j_gene: TRBJ2-7; v_gene: TRBV19; d_gene: TRBD1; CDR3nt: TGTGCCAGTAGTACTGGGACAGGGGACTACGAGCAGTACTTC; CDR3aa: CASSTGTGDYEQYF
abundance: NA; j_gene: TRBJ1-2; v_gene: TRBV19; d_gene: TRBD1; CDR3nt: TGTGCCAGTAGTATAGACCGACAGGGGATTATCTATGGCTACACCTTC; CDR3aa: CASSIDRQGIIYGYTF
abundance: NA; j_gene: TRBJ2-7; v_gene: TRBV9; d_gene: TRBD1; CDR3nt: TGTGCCAGCAGCTTAGGGACAGGATTATACGAGCAGTACTTC; CDR3aa: CASSLGTGLYEQYF
abundance: NA; j_gene: TRBJ1-5; v_gene: TRBV6-5; d_gene: NA; CDR3nt: TGTGCCAGCACCGAGGGGGGTAATCAGCCCCAGCATTTT; CDR3aa: CASTEGGNQPQHF
abundance: once; j_gene: TRBJ2-3; v_gene: TRBV13; d_gene: TRBD2; CDR3nt: TGTGCCAGCAGCTTAGATGCGGGGGTGGATACGCAGTATTTT; CDR3aa: CASSLDAGVDTQYF
abundance: NA; j_gene: TRBJ2-5; v_gene: TRBV18; d_gene: NA; CDR3nt: TGTGCCAGCTCACCGGGAGAGACCCAGTACTTC; CDR3aa: CASSPGETQYF
abundance: NA; j_gene: TRBJ2-1; v_gene: TRBV4-3; d_gene: TRBD2; CDR3nt: TGCGCCAGCAGCCAAGATAGCCTAGCGGGAGAGGATGAGCAGTTCTTC; CDR3aa: CASSQDSLAGEDEQFF
abundance: NA; j_gene: TRBJ2-7; v_gene: TRBV28; d_gene: TRBD1; CDR3nt: TGTGCCAGCAGCCCCGCGGCCCAGGGGGCACTGGAGCAGTACTTC; CDR3aa: CASSPAAQGALEQYF
abundance: NA; j_gene: TRBJ2-1; v_gene: TRBV14; d_gene: TRBD2; CDR3nt: TGTGCCAGCAGCCAAACTAGCGGGGCAAGCAATGAGCAGTTCTTC; CDR3aa: CASSQTSGASNEQFF
abundance: NA; j_gene: TRBJ2-1; v_gene: TRBV19; d_gene: TRBD2; CDR3nt: TGTGCCAGTAGTATAGATCGAACTAGCGGCATAAATGAGCAGTTCTTC; CDR3aa: CASSIDRTSGINEQFF
abundance: NA; j_gene: TRBJ1-1; v_gene: TRBV18; d_gene: NA; CDR3nt: TGTGCCAGCTCCCGGCTATCCCAATTTCTTAGGGGCACTGAAGCTTTCTTT; CDR3aa: CASSRLSQFLRGTEAFF
abundance: NA; j_gene: TRBJ2-7; v_gene: TRBV19; d_gene: NA; CDR3nt: TGTGCCAGTAGATCGGACGGCCGTGAGCAGTACTTC; CDR3aa: CASRSDGREQYF
abundance: NA; j_gene: TRBJ2-7; v_gene: TRBV5-1; d_gene: TRBD2; CDR3nt: TGCGCCAGCAGTTCCGCGGGAGCCTACGAGCAGTACTTC; CDR3aa: CASSSAGAYEQYF
abundance: NA; j_gene: TRBJ2-3; v_gene: TRBV7-6; d_gene: NA; CDR3nt: TGTGCCAGCAGTGACAGGAGCACAGATACGCAGTATTTT; CDR3aa: CASSDRSTDTQYF
abundance: NA; j_gene: TRBJ2-7; v_gene: TRBV29-1; d_gene: NA; CDR3nt: TGCAGCACCGTTCTGCTAGCAGGCGACGAGCAGTACTTC; CDR3aa: CSTVLLAGDEQYF
abundance: NA; j_gene: TRBJ2-7; v_gene: TRBV11-2; d_gene: NA; CDR3nt: TGTGCCAGCAGCTTAGTCGGGCGGATTGGAAGCTCCTACGAGCAGTACTTC; CDR3aa: CASSLVGRIGSSYEQYF
abundance: few; j_gene: TRBJ1-2; v_gene: TRBV4-1; d_gene: NA; CDR3nt: TGCGCCAGCAGCCAAGAAGGGAGGAACGCTGGCTACACCTTC; CDR3aa: CASSQEGRNAGYTF
abundance: NA; j_gene: TRBJ2-3; v_gene: TRBV10-2; d_gene: NA; CDR3nt: TGCGCCAGCAGTGAGTCAAGTACGCAGTATTTT; CDR3aa: CASSESSTQYF
abundance: NA; j_gene: TRBJ2-5; v_gene: TRBV5-4; d_gene: NA; CDR3nt: TGTGCCAGCAGCCGTAGGGGGGGCCTCAAAGAGACCCAGTACTTC; CDR3aa: CASSRRGGLKETQYF
abundance: NA; j_gene: TRBJ1-5; v_gene: TRBV10-3; d_gene: NA; CDR3nt: TGTGCCATCAGTGAAGGCAGGAATAGCAATCAGCCCCAGCATTTT; CDR3aa: CAISEGRNSNQPQHF
abundance: once; j_gene: TRBJ2-1; v_gene: TRBV7-2; d_gene: NA; CDR3nt: TGTGCCAGCGCATCCGCGGCGGGGCTGAATTACAATGAGCAGTTCTTC; CDR3aa: CASASAAGLNYNEQFF
abundance: NA; j_gene: TRBJ1-1; v_gene: TRBV5-6; d_gene: NA; CDR3nt: TGTGCCAGCAGCCAAGACAGGCACACTGAAGCTTTCTTT; CDR3aa: CASSQDRHTEAFF
abundance: NA; j_gene: TRBJ2-4; v_gene: TRBV5-1; d_gene: TRBD2; CDR3nt: TGCGCCAGCAGACTAGCGGGGGGCAGACAACCCAAAAACATTCAGTACTTC; CDR3aa: CASRLAGGRQPKNIQYF
abundance: NA; j_gene: TRBJ2-2; v_gene: TRBV13; d_gene: NA; CDR3nt: TGTGCCAGCAGTAGGCGGGGTGCGGGGACCGGGGAGCTGTTTTTT; CDR3aa: CASSRRGAGTGELFF
abundance: NA; j_gene: TRBJ2-2; v_gene: TRBV5-1; d_gene: NA; CDR3nt: TGCGCCAGCAGCTGGGATTACACCGGGGAGCTGTTTTTT; CDR3aa: CASSWDYTGELFF
abundance: NA; j_gene: TRBJ2-3; v_gene: TRBV14; d_gene: NA; CDR3nt: TGTGCCAGCAGCCAAGATTTGAGCGCAGATACGCAGTATTTT; CDR3aa: CASSQDLSADTQYF
abundance: NA; j_gene: TRBJ2-1; v_gene: TRBV28; d_gene: TRBD2; CDR3nt: TGTGCCAGCAGTCCTAGCGGGAGTGCATCCAATGAGCAGTTCTTC; CDR3aa: CASSPSGSASNEQFF
abundance: NA; j_gene: TRBJ2-5; v_gene: TRBV18; d_gene: TRBD2; CDR3nt: TGTGCCAGCTCACCGACTAGCGGGAGGGCCTGGGAGACCCAGTACTTC; CDR3aa: CASSPTSGRAWETQYF
abundance: NA; j_gene: TRBJ1-2; v_gene: TRBV28; d_gene: NA; CDR3nt: TGTGCCAGCAGTTTGGCAGGATCCTTCTATGGCTACACCTTC; CDR3aa: CASSLAGSFYGYTF
abundance: NA; j_gene: TRBJ1-1; v_gene: TRBV7-8; d_gene: NA; CDR3nt: TGTGCCAGCAGCTCCGGGACGCTGAACACTGAAGCTTTCTTT; CDR3aa: CASSSGTLNTEAFF
abundance: NA; j_gene: TRBJ1-1; v_gene: TRBV18; d_gene: NA; CDR3nt: TGTGCCAGCTCGCCTACAAAATCGTTGGGGTTGAACACTGAAGCTTTCTTT; CDR3aa: CASSPTKSLGLNTEAFF
abundance: once; j_gene: TRBJ2-7; v_gene: TRBV10-1; d_gene: TRBD2; CDR3nt: TGCGCCAGCAGTGAGTCCACTAGCGGGAACCCCGAGCAGTACTTC; CDR3aa: CASSESTSGNPEQYF
abundance: NA; j_gene: TRBJ1-3; v_gene: TRBV19; d_gene: TRBD1; CDR3nt: TGTGCCAGTACTCAGGGGGGATACGGAAACACCATATATTTT; CDR3aa: CASTQGGYGNTIYF
abundance: NA; j_gene: TRBJ1-2; v_gene: TRBV5-1; d_gene: TRBD1; CDR3nt: TGCGCCAGCTACGGGACAGGGGACTATGGCTACACCTTC; CDR3aa: CASYGTGDYGYTF
abundance: NA; j_gene: TRBJ2-5; v_gene: TRBV19; d_gene: NA; CDR3nt: TGTGCCAGTAACGAGGGAGACCCGTTCCAAGAGACCCAGTACTTC; CDR3aa: CASNEGDPFQETQYF
abundance: NA; j_gene: TRBJ2-7; v_gene: TRBV7-8; d_gene: TRBD1; CDR3nt: TGTGCCAGCAGCTCCCGGGGACAGGGGGCAGGTGAGCAGTACTTC; CDR3aa: CASSSRGQGAGEQYF
abundance: NA; j_gene: TRBJ1-2; v_gene: TRBV7-9; d_gene: NA; CDR3nt: TGTGCCAGCCGCCAAGGGAGCTATGGCTACACCTTC; CDR3aa: CASRQGSYGYTF